This TCR beta chain originates from a study of blood T cell repertoires in COVID-19. Trimming removed 1 base from V and 4 bases from J, with 8 bases in between. This CDR3 is 14 amino acids long. Germline V lookup: CDR1 MNHNS, CDR2 SASEGT. Assay: immunoSEQ multiplex PCR; the TCRdb copy retains only in-frame clones and omits some. The data show around 250,000 clones, approximately 84% seen once. The chain uses TRBV6-1 and TRBJ1-3; D gene uncertain. This receptor was obtained from a man over 45 with active or convalescent COVID-19. The sample comprised peripheral blood. The CDR3 sequence is CASSEEPSGNTIYF. CDR3 in DNA: TGTGCCAGCAGTGAAGAGCCCTCGGGAAACACCATATATTTT.